A single sample is the source of the 13 T cell receptor beta chains below, sequenced in a study of CD8 T cells in ankylosing spondylitis. The study, taken as a whole, reports: Ankylosing spondylitis blood seemed to carry a telltale TCR beta motif made of several highly homologous variants.

These receptors have no known antigen. MiXCR was run by TCRdb on the 5' RACE reads, yielding one entry per CDR3 protein. The sample shows 750,000 to 850,000 distinct CDR3 sequences, 10% to 15% of them seen only once. Material: blood, either unsorted or a sorted T cell fraction (not recorded which). The receptors were gathered from a male donor with ankylosing spondylitis.

V and J are TRBV3-1 and TRBJ2-7, with a weak D call TRBD1 (5 bases). Trimming shortened V by 2 bases and J by 2 bases, and 10 bases separated the two germline ends. The germline gives CDR1 LGHDT, CDR2 YNNKEL (reference sequence). The CDR3 has 14 residues. The CDR3 nucleotides are TGTGCCAGCAGCCAACAGGGTCGGACCTACGAGCAGTACTTC. This translates into CASSQQGRTYEQYF.

The sample holds a few counts of this clonotype. The chain joins TRBV7-2 to TRBJ1-2, with TRBD1 as a possible D gene (6 bases). This CDR3 has 17 residues. Germline-derived CDR1 and CDR2 are SGHTA and FQGNSA. The V and J ends lost 2 bases and 5 bases respectively, with 21 bases between them. CDR3 nucleotide sequence: TGTGCCAGCAGCTTATTCCCGGGCGGGGGCGCGAGTTATGGCTACACCTTC. It yields the protein CASSLFPGGGASYGYTF.

This clonotype has just a few counts. The chain combines TRBV29-1 with TRBJ2-7, with D perhaps TRBD2 (6 bases). The CDR3 has 13 residues. V shed 7 bases and J shed 6 bases, with 19 bases lying between them. Germline V gene lookup returns CDR1 SQVTM and CDR2 ANQGSEA. As DNA, the CDR3 is TGCAGCGCCCAGCCTCTAGCGATAGGCGAGCAGTACTTC. Its translation: CSAQPLAIGEQYF.

About this clonotype itself: This may arise from a read error, as a much more abundant clone is one base away. The chain recombines TRBV20-1 with TRBJ1-2, with D maybe TRBD1 (5 bases). This CDR3 spans 12 amino acids. CDR1 and CDR2 (germline): DFQATT, SNEGSKA (reference sequence). V dropped 6 bases and J dropped 10 bases, with 18 bases sitting between them. The CDR3 spells CSAALPGKNYTF. CDR3 coding DNA: TGCAGTGCCGCCCTGCCAGGGAAGAACTACACCTTC.

In this sample, this clonotype turned up many times. V gene TRBV20-1 combines with J gene TRBJ1-1; D is uncertain. Trimming pared 2 bases from V and 5 bases from J, leaving 15 bases between. The CDR3 runs 14 residues. In germline, CDR1 is DFQATT, CDR2 SNEGSKA (reference sequence). CDR3 nucleotide sequence: TGCAGTGCTAGACCCAAGCGGTGGGGTACTGAAGCTTTCTTT. It is translated as CSARPKRWGTEAFF.

A few counts support this clonotype. The chain links TRBV9 to TRBJ2-1; 9 bases line up with TRBD2. V gave up 0 bases and J gave up 10 bases; unmatched junction bases: 2. Germline assignment: CDR1 SGDLS and CDR2 YYNGEE. The CDR3 sequence is 13 residues long. This chain's CDR3 is CASSVGLAGEQFF. The CDR3, as DNA: TGTGCCAGCAGCGTAGGGCTAGCGGGGGAGCAGTTCTTC.

This clonotype was found a few times. The rearrangement links TRBV28 to TRBJ2-5; 7 bases agree with TRBD2. V trimming: 8 bases; J trimming: 6 bases; junction bases outside the gene matches: 9. The CDR3 consists of 13 residues. CDR1 and CDR2 from the germline V gene are MDHEN and SYDVKM. CDR3 sequence (DNA): TGTGCCAGCGACCGTCGCGGGGGAAAGACCCAGTACTTC. Its protein is CASDRRGGKTQYF.

This clonotype has a count of ten or more. It may be a read error: a sequence one base away is much more abundant. This chain joins TRBV20-1 and TRBJ1-1; D gene ambiguous. Germline CDR1 and CDR2: DFQATT and SNEGSKA (reference sequence). Trimming pared 2 bases from V and 1 base from J, leaving 2 bases between. The length of the CDR3 is 11 residues. Here the CDR3 reads CSARRNTEAFF. The DNA for the CDR3 is TGCAGTGCTAGACGGAACACTGAAGCTTTCTTT.

This clonotype was picked up many times. This rearrangement joins TRBV7-6 to TRBJ2-5; 7 bases are shared with TRBD2. The J segment lost 1 base and the V segment lost 5 bases, leaving 7 bases of the junction unmatched. This CDR3 is 15 amino acids long. From germline, CDR1 is SGHVS and CDR2 FNYEAQ. In DNA form, the CDR3 reads TGTGCCAGCAGCCTGGGGGGGACTACCCAAGAGACCCAGTACTTC. It is translated as CASSLGGTTQETQYF.

There are a few counts of this clonotype. The J gene is TRBJ2-1, the V gene TRBV5-1, with 8 nucleotides matching TRBD2. The ends lost 4 bases at V and 0 bases at J; junction bases unmatched: 9. Per the germline V gene, CDR1 is SGHRS and CDR2 is YFSETQ. The CDR3 extends over 17 amino acids. DNA for the CDR3: TGCGCCAGCAGCCCCGATGTAGCGGGGAGCTCCTACAATGAGCAGTTCTTC. This encodes CASSPDVAGSSYNEQFF.

Ten or more counts support this clonotype. The rearrangement joins TRBV29-1 to TRBJ2-3; D unclear. Germline loops: CDR1 SQVTM, CDR2 ANQGSEA. V lost 5 bases, J lost 6 bases, and 12 bases lay in between. The CDR3 sequence is 12 residues long. The CDR3 loop is CSVFSDADTQYF. The CDR3 DNA is TGCAGCGTTTTTTCGGACGCCGATACGCAGTATTTT.

This clonotype was seen a handful of times. The chain carries TRBV2 and TRBJ2-2; no firm D call. Germline values: CDR1 SNHLY, CDR2 FYNNEI. The CDR3 contains 11 residues. V dropped 6 bases and J dropped 6 bases, with 5 bases sitting between them. CDR3 sequence reads: CASRTPGELFF. The CDR3 nucleotides read TGTGCCAGCAGAACTCCCGGGGAGCTGTTTTTT.

DNA for the CDR3: TGTGCCAGCAGCCTGGGGACAGGGTTTGAAGAGACCCAGTACTTC. Translated, it gives CASSLGTGFEETQYF. The chain links TRBV5-5 to TRBJ2-5; 9 bases map to TRBD1. After removal of 4 bases from V and 3 bases from J, the junction contained 7 bases not matched to a gene. This CDR3 contains 15 residues. Germline V gene lookup returns CDR1 SGHKS and CDR2 YYEKEE (reference sequence).